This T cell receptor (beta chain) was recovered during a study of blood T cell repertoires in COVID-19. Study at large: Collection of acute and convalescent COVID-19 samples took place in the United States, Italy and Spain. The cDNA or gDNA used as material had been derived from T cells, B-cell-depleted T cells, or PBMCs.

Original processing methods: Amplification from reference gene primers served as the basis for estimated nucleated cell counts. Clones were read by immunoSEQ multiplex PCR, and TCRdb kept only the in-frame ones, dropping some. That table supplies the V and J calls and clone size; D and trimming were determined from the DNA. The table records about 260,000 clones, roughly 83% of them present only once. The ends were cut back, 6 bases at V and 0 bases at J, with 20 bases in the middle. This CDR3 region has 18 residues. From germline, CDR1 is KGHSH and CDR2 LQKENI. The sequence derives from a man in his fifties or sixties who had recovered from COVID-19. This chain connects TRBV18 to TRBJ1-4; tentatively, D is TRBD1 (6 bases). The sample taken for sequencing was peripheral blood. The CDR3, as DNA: TGTGCCAGCTCTCACCAAGGACAGAAAGCTGCAACTAATGAAAAACTGTTTTTT. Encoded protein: CASSHQGQKAATNEKLFF.